Each of the 20 T cell receptor beta chains below was sequenced from the same sample in a study of blood T cell repertoires in COVID-19. Assay: immunoSEQ multiplex PCR; the TCRdb copy retains only in-frame clones and omits some. The sample yields nearly 200,000 clones, roughly 84% seen once. The sequenced sample consisted of peripheral blood. All receptors derive from a woman aged 40 to 50 who had recovered from COVID-19.

The rearrangement joins TRBV7-2 to TRBJ2-7; TRBD2 matches at 10 bases. Germline lookup yields CDR1 SGHTA and CDR2 FQGNSA. The CDR3 length is 15 residues. V shed 0 bases, J shed 6 bases, and the junction held 5 bases outside the gene matches. Here the CDR3 reads CASSLASGRVGEQYF. The CDR3 nucleotides read TGTGCCAGCAGCTTAGCGAGCGGGAGGGTCGGCGAGCAGTACTTC. Supplemented by reference TRBV7-2 and TRBJ2-7, the full variable domain reads GAGVSQSPSNKVTEKGKDVELRCDPISGHTALYWYRQSLGQGLEFLIYFQGNSAPDKSGLPSDRFSAERTGGSVSTLTIQRTQQEDSAVYLCASSLASGRVGEQYFGPGTRLTVT.

The J gene is TRBJ2-7, the V gene TRBV12-5, with 7 bases lining up with TRBD2. The germline gives CDR1 LGHNT, CDR2 FRNRAP. The CDR3 length is 14 residues. V lost 1 base and J lost 6; bases outside the gene matches: 6. The CDR3 nucleotides are TGTGCTAGTGGTTTGGGCAGGGAGGGGCTCGAGCAGTACTTC. It yields the protein CASGLGREGLEQYF.

This clone was observed once. The rearrangement uses TRBV3-1 (or the pseudogene TRBV3-2) and TRBJ1-2, with a tentative D call TRBD1 (5 bases). There are 14 residues in the CDR3. V lost 0 bases, J lost 7 bases, and 12 bases lay in between. Germline-derived CDR1 and CDR2 are LGHDT and YNNKEL (reference sequence). CDR3 residues: CASSQDGAGSGYTF. Written as DNA, the CDR3 is TGTGCCAGCAGCCAAGATGGGGCAGGCTCTGGCTACACCTTC.

This clone was seen only once. The chain joins TRBV12-5 to TRBJ2-1; no firm D call. The length of the CDR3 is 16 residues. CDR1 is LGHNT and CDR2 is FRNRAP in the germline V gene. V was pared by 2 bases and J by 7 bases, with 18 bases between. The CDR3 bases are TGTGCTAGTGGTTTGAGTAAGGCCCCGAGCGTAAATGAGCAGTTCTTC. Its translation is CASGLSKAPSVNEQFF.

This clone has just one count. V gene TRBV5-1 combines with J gene TRBJ2-7; 9 positions match TRBD2. The CDR3 has 15 amino acids. Per germline, CDR1 SGHRS and CDR2 YFSETQ. V was pared by 0 bases and J by 1 base, with 2 bases of the junction left unmatched. The CDR3 sequence: CASSLASGTSYEQYF. The CDR3 nucleotides read TGCGCCAGCAGCTTGGCTAGCGGGACATCCTACGAGCAGTACTTC.

This clone came up once. The chain recombines TRBV19 with TRBJ1-1; D remains unclear. The CDR3 contains 18 residues. The V end lost 4 bases, the J end lost 0 bases, and 21 bases lay between the germline ends. Germline V lookup: CDR1 LNHDA, CDR2 SQIVND (reference sequence). The CDR3 loop is CASSSTRGASDLNTEAFF. DNA of the CDR3: TGTGCCAGTAGTAGCACGCGGGGTGCCTCGGATTTGAACACTGAAGCTTTCTTT. The whole variable domain, remainder taken from reference TRBV19 and TRBJ1-1, is DGGITQSPKYLFRKEGQNVTLSCEQNLNHDAMYWYRQDPGQGLRLIYYSQIVNDFQKGDIAEGYSVSREKKESFPLTVTSAQKNPTAFYLCASSSTRGASDLNTEAFFGQGTRLTVV.

The CDR3, as DNA: TGTGCCAGCAGCTTGGCAGGATCCAATCAGCCCCAGCATTTT. This translates into CASSLAGSNQPQHF. This chain links TRBV5-4 with TRBJ1-5; D call uncertain. Trimming took off 0 bases at V and 3 bases at J, with 7 bases between the two ends. The CDR3 is 14 residues long. Germline V gives CDR1 SGHNT, CDR2 YYREEE (reference sequence).

The rearrangement links TRBV9 to TRBJ1-3; D not certain. CDR3 length: 15 amino acids. V was cut by 4 bases and J by 0 bases, with 11 bases left in between. Germline lookup yields CDR1 SGDLS and CDR2 YYNGEE. In DNA form, the CDR3 reads TGTGCCAGCAGCCTAGATACGGTCTCTGGAAACACCATATATTTT. It specifies CASSLDTVSGNTIYF.

The rearrangement joins TRBV7-2 to TRBJ1-6; perhaps TRBD1 as D (5 bases). CDR1 and CDR2 from the germline V gene are SGHTA and FQGNSA. V was clipped by 4 bases and J by 7 bases, with 17 bases between them. The CDR3 sequence is 16 residues long. The CDR3 sequence is CASSSEPGKQNSPLHF. DNA for the CDR3: TGTGCCAGCAGCTCCGAACCAGGGAAACAGAATTCACCCCTCCACTTT. The full variable domain, with the rest looked up from reference TRBV7-2 and TRBJ1-6, is GAGVSQSPSNKVTEKGKDVELRCDPISGHTALYWYRQSLGQGLEFLIYFQGNSAPDKSGLPSDRFSAERTGGSVSTLTIQRTQQEDSAVYLCASSSEPGKQNSPLHFGNGTRLTVT.

The chain couples TRBV5-3 to TRBJ2-4; 8 bases are a match to TRBD1. TRBV5-3 is annotated as an ORF whose role is uncertain. The CDR3 consists of 19 residues. J gave up 1 base and V 0 bases, and 12 bases lay outside the gene matches. In DNA, the CDR3 is TGTGCCAGAAGCTTGGTGGCAGGGGGCAAGAGGGTGGCCAAAAACATTCAGTACTTC. Translation: CARSLVAGGKRVAKNIQYF.

J is TRBJ2-2 and V is TRBV27; the match to TRBD1 covers 9 bases. Germline values: CDR1 MNHEY, CDR2 SMNVEV (reference sequence). V dropped 6 bases and J dropped 6; count of bases not matched to a gene: 5. The CDR3 loop spans 14 amino acids. As DNA, the CDR3 is TGTGCCAGCAGCCGGGACAGGGTCGCCGGGGAGCTGTTTTTT. Protein: CASSRDRVAGELFF.

V is TRBV6-5 and J is TRBJ1-6; D is ambiguous. Per the germline V gene, CDR1 is MNHEY and CDR2 is SVGAGI. The CDR3 covers 14 residues. Trimming left V 0 bases short and J 6 bases short, with 6 bases between. DNA for the CDR3: TGTGCCAGCAGTTACTCTTGGCCTAATTCACCCCTCCACTTT. Amino acid sequence: CASSYSWPNSPLHF.

The chain combines TRBV4-3 with TRBJ2-6; D might be TRBD2 (5 bases). The CDR3 has 16 amino acids. V was trimmed by 4 bases and J by 2 bases, leaving 12 bases between them. CDR1 is LGHNA, CDR2 YSLEER, per germline. The CDR3 sequence is CASSRLPGTGANVLTF. Here the CDR3 DNA reads TGCGCCAGCAGCCGATTACCGGGAACTGGGGCCAACGTCCTGACTTTC.

Of note for this clone: The sample carries other DNA sequences with the same CDR3. The chain uses TRBV7-8 and TRBJ2-3, with 14 bases matching TRBD2. CDR3 size: 16 residues. Looked up from germline, CDR1 is SGHVS and CDR2 is FQNEAQ. The V and J ends lost 5 bases and 6 bases, in that order; junction bases with no gene match: 7. The CDR3 protein is CASSKGLAGDIDTQYF. The CDR3, as DNA: TGTGCCAGCAGCAAGGGACTAGCGGGAGACATCGATACGCAGTATTTT.

The rearrangement links TRBV4-3 to TRBJ2-6, with 7 bases that match TRBD1. This CDR3 spans 19 amino acids. The germline V gene encodes CDR1 LGHNA and CDR2 YSLEER. The V segment lost 0 bases and the J segment 0 bases; nucleotides outside the gene matches: 8. The CDR3 DNA reads as TGCGCCAGCAGCCAAGAATACAGGGGTAGCACCTCTGGGGCCAACGTCCTGACTTTC. This sequence encodes CASSQEYRGSTSGANVLTF.

J is TRBJ2-5 and V is TRBV7-8; D is unresolved. V was trimmed by 0 bases and J by 4 bases, leaving 3 bases between them. The length of the CDR3 is 12 residues. The germline gives CDR1 SGHVS, CDR2 FQNEAQ. CDR3 amino acids: CASSLARETQYF. The CDR3 nucleotides read TGTGCCAGCAGCTTAGCTAGAGAGACCCAGTACTTC.

The chain uses TRBV5-1 and TRBJ2-1, with 9 bases matching TRBD1. The V and J ends lost 4 bases and 8 bases, in that order; junction bases with no gene match: 10. Germline CDR1 and CDR2: SGHRS and YFSETQ. This CDR3 has 15 amino acids. The CDR3 sequence is CASSPGQGYRDEQFF. The CDR3 coding sequence is TGCGCCAGCAGCCCGGGACAGGGATACCGGGATGAGCAGTTCTTC.

The rearrangement links TRBV7-2 to TRBJ1-1; D is unresolved. V lost 9 bases and J lost 3, with 8 bases in between. CDR3 length equals 11 residues. The germline gives CDR1 SGHTA, CDR2 FQGNSA. The chain's CDR3 is CASSIYTEAFF. CDR3 nucleotides: TGTGCCAGTAGTATTTACACTGAAGCTTTCTTT.

The rearrangement uses TRBV29-1 and TRBJ1-4; 10 positions agree with TRBD1. CDR3 length: 13 amino acids. Germline values: CDR1 SQVTM, CDR2 ANQGSEA. The V and J ends lost 7 bases and 5 bases, in that order; junction bases with no gene match: 4. CDR3 bases: TGCAGCGCTGGGGGACAGGGGAATGAAAAACTGTTTTTT. Encoded protein: CSAGGQGNEKLFF.

V and J are TRBV7-9 and TRBJ1-2; D remains ambiguous. In germline, CDR1 is SEHNR, CDR2 FQNEAQ (reference sequence). The CDR3 is 16 residues long. The V gene lost 7 bases and the J gene lost 2 bases, with 20 bases spanning the gap. The CDR3 DNA is TGTGCCAGCACCTCTACCGAAGAAGGAGGGAACTATGGCTACACCTTC. This codes for CASTSTEEGGNYGYTF.